A single sample gave rise to the 9 T cell receptor beta chains below, sequenced in a study of blood T cell repertoires in COVID-19 (dated by TCRdb to about 2020). The library came from the immunoSEQ multiplex PCR assay. TCRdb holds this immuneACCESS table with in-frame rearrangements only. Some clones are missing; in checked studies, unresolved V genes explain under half, and the rest has no known cause. For this sample there are about 140,000 clones; over 75% appear just once. The leading ten clones occupy 44% of the sample. Sequencing was performed on peripheral blood. These receptors were taken from a human donor in a cohort sampled during active COVID-19.

The chain employs TRBV10-3 and TRBJ1-3; D possibly corresponds to TRBD1 (5 bases). The germline V gene encodes CDR1 ENHRY and CDR2 SYGVKD. The CDR3 extends over 13 amino acids. The V end was cut by 4 bases, the J end by 4 bases, with 8 bases between. The CDR3 nucleotides read TGTGCCATCAGTGGACAGATCGGAAACACCATATATTTT. Its translation: CAISGQIGNTIYF.

The CDR3 DNA reads TGTGCCAGCAGCTTAGAACTACATCAGCCCCAGCATTTT. It translates to CASSLELHQPQHF. The chain recombines TRBV7-8 with TRBJ1-5, with no clear D. CDR1 and CDR2 (germline): SGHVS, FQNEAQ. V was clipped by 1 base and J by 5 bases, with 6 bases between them. The CDR3 consists of 13 residues.

This chain links TRBV12-5 with TRBJ2-7; tentative D call: TRBD1 (6 bases). The ends were cut back, 6 bases at V and 0 bases at J, with 12 bases in the middle. The germline V gene has CDR1 LGHNT and CDR2 FRNRAP. The CDR3 is 14 amino acids. In DNA, the CDR3 is TGTGCTAGTGGCCAGGGGTCACTCTCCTACGAGCAGTACTTC. Translated, it gives CASGQGSLSYEQYF.

The rearrangement uses TRBV18 and TRBJ2-3; 7 positions match TRBD2. The trim removed 3 bases at V and 2 bases at J, leaving 5 bases unmatched. Germline assignment: CDR1 KGHSH and CDR2 LQKENI. The CDR3 spans 15 residues. CDR3 nucleotides: TGTGCCAGCTCACCCCAGCGGGATCACACAGATACGCAGTATTTT. Protein sequence: CASSPQRDHTDTQYF.

This chain links TRBV7-9 with TRBJ2-7, with a weak D call TRBD2 (5 bases). The V gene lost 4 bases and the J gene lost 3 bases, with 13 bases spanning the gap. Germline loops: CDR1 SEHNR, CDR2 FQNEAQ (reference sequence). This CDR3 contains 14 residues. The CDR3 sequence: CASSSEVTIYEQYF. CDR3 nucleotides: TGTGCCAGCAGCTCGGAGGTAACTATCTACGAGCAGTACTTC.

The V and J genes are TRBV7-2 and TRBJ1-2, with no clear D. The V end lost 5 bases, the J end lost 7 bases, and 17 bases lay between the germline ends. Per the germline V gene, CDR1 is SGHTA and CDR2 is FQGNSA. This CDR3 has 14 amino acids. The chain's CDR3 is CASSQPPGEGGYTF. The CDR3 DNA is TGTGCCAGCAGCCAGCCCCCCGGGGAGGGTGGCTACACCTTC.

The rearrangement links TRBV4-3 to TRBJ1-2; D may be TRBD1 (6 bases). Germline V lookup: CDR1 LGHNA, CDR2 YSLEER. This CDR3 is 14 amino acids long. Trimming pared 1 base from V and 2 bases from J, leaving 8 bases between. CDR3 DNA sequence: TGCGCCAGCAGCCAAGTGCAGGGGAACTATGGCTACACCTTC. It specifies CASSQVQGNYGYTF.

This clone showed up just once. The chain links TRBV30 to TRBJ2-5; 10 positions match TRBD1. CDR3 length: 15 amino acids. V was clipped by 2 bases and J by 5 bases; unmatched bases: 8. Germline V gene lookup returns CDR1 GTSNPN and CDR2 SVGIG (reference sequence). The CDR3 loop is CAWSRDRGGRETQYF. The DNA of the CDR3 is TGTGCCTGGAGTAGGGACAGGGGAGGTCGGGAGACCCAGTACTTC.

On this clone itself: Germline and junction disagree at one end, which may indicate a read error. The V call is TRBV2, the J call TRBJ2-1, with a weak D call TRBD1 (6 bases). Germline CDR1 is SNHLY and CDR2 is FYNNEI. The CDR3 runs 11 residues. This chain's CDR3 is CASSDGTRRIF. CDR3 coding DNA: TGTGCCAGCAGCGACGGGACACGACGGATCTTC.